Sequencing of this T cell receptor (beta chain) was carried out in a study of cytomegalovirus exposure and HLA in healthy donors. Notes on the study in general: One variant, a missense change in DCLRE1C, was linked in a later analysis to TCR beta V- and J-gene trimming. Rarity characterized most TCR sequences, yet some public TCRs appeared in many donors. Later analysis showed TCR association rates varying by HLA locus, highest for DRB1 and lowest for HLA-C. Association with HLA alleles at 0.05 false discovery rate was found for 15,000 or so TCR beta sequences in a later analysis.

The ends were cut back, 2 bases at V and 4 bases at J, with 8 bases in the middle. This CDR3 contains 13 residues. Germline CDR1 SGHTA, CDR2 FQGNSA. PCR used 60 Vbeta primers and 13 Jbeta primers. The protocol was immunoSEQ multiplex PCR, while the TCRdb copy is restricted to in-frame clones and leaves out a portion. The data contain more than 85,000 clones, 69% of them singletons. This clone was seen a single time. Its antigen is unknown. The chain couples TRBV7-2 to TRBJ1-2; tentative D call: TRBD1 (5 bases). The source is a man aged 25-45 years in good health and CMV-seronegative. Sequenced: PBMCs. Here the CDR3 DNA reads TGTGCCAGCAGCTTATCAGGGCGCTATGGCTACACCTTC. As protein: CASSLSGRYGYTF. Complete variable domain (other parts from reference TRBV7-2 and TRBJ1-2): GAGVSQSPSNKVTEKGKDVELRCDPISGHTALYWYRQSLGQGLEFLIYFQGNSAPDKSGLPSDRFSAERTGGSVSTLTIQRTQQEDSAVYLCASSLSGRYGYTFGSGTRLTVV.